Following are 23 T cell receptor beta chains from one sample sequenced in a study of T cells in localized non-small cell lung cancer. Generated by immunoSEQ multiplex PCR, the TCRdb table keeps only in-frame clones and is missing some. The table records nearly 35,000 clones, roughly 90% of them present only once. The specimen comprised peripheral blood, sampled before any cancer treatment. Receptor source: a woman aged 35 to 75 with stage I lung adenocarcinoma.

V is TRBV7-2 and J is TRBJ2-1; 10 nucleotides align to TRBD2. The CDR3 length is 16 residues. Trimming took 5 bases from V and 2 from J; bases not matched to a gene: 6. Looked up from germline, CDR1 is SGHTA and CDR2 is FQGNSA. The CDR3, as DNA: TGTGCCAGCAGCATTCGGACTAGCGGAACCTACAATGAGCAGTTCTTC. Translated, it gives CASSIRTSGTYNEQFF.

This sequence joins TRBV5-4 and TRBJ1-1; D is perhaps TRBD1 (6 bases). The germline V gene encodes CDR1 SGHNT and CDR2 YYREEE (reference sequence). Trimming removed 2 bases from V and 4 bases from J, with 9 bases in between. The CDR3 totals 13 residues. The CDR3 coding sequence is TGTGCCAGCAGCTTAGGGGGTGGCACTGAAGCTTTCTTT. It specifies CASSLGGGTEAFF.

V is TRBV6-6 and J is TRBJ2-6; D is ambiguous. The CDR3 runs to 14 residues. From germline, CDR1 is MNHNY and CDR2 SVGAGI (reference sequence). V dropped 6 bases and J dropped 0 bases, with 6 bases sitting between them. The CDR3 reads CASRQDSGANVLTF. The DNA for the CDR3 is TGTGCCAGCAGGCAGGACTCTGGGGCCAACGTCCTGACTTTC.

The chain has TRBV27 and TRBJ1-1; D unresolved. The CDR3 spans 12 residues. CDR1 and CDR2 (germline): MNHEY, SMNVEV (reference sequence). Trimming shortened V by 7 bases and J by 1 base, and 7 bases separated the two germline ends. The CDR3 reads CASKNGNTEAFF. CDR3 bases: TGTGCCAGCAAGAACGGGAACACTGAAGCTTTCTTT.

The genes are TRBV30 and TRBJ1-5; unclear D gene. Germline CDR1 and CDR2: GTSNPN and SVGIG (reference sequence). The V and J ends lost 2 bases and 7 bases respectively, with 15 bases between them. The length of the CDR3 is 14 residues. CDR3 bases: TGTGCCTGGAGTTCTGGTACCGTGAGGCAGCCCCAGCATTTT. This translates into CAWSSGTVRQPQHF.

The chain combines TRBV21-1 with TRBJ2-5; the table's D gene call, TRBD2, was not cross checked with the DNA. TRBV21-1 is assigned pseudogene status. The CDR3 is 15 residues long. The CDR3: CARCSEEGTFRTQYF. The CDR3 coding sequence is TGTGCCCGATGTTCAGAGGAGGGAACCTTCCGGACCCAGTACTTC.

This sequence joins TRBV30 and TRBJ1-1; D is ambiguous. V was pared by 0 bases and J by 0 bases, with 5 bases between. Germline CDR1 GTSNPN, CDR2 SVGIG (reference sequence). This CDR3 region has 13 residues. CDR3: CAWSVSLNTEAFF. The CDR3 region has the DNA TGTGCCTGGAGTGTAAGTTTGAACACTGAAGCTTTCTTT.

This clone was detected only once. The chain recombines TRBV5-1 with TRBJ2-3; unclear D gene. Germline V lookup: CDR1 SGHRS, CDR2 YFSETQ. Trimming left V 1 base short and J 0 bases short, with 9 bases between. The CDR3 has 15 residues. The CDR3 nucleotides read TGCGCCAGCAGCTTGAACAGCCCGAGCACAGATACGCAGTATTTT. This gives the protein CASSLNSPSTDTQYF.

The rearrangement links TRBV19 to TRBJ1-6; TRBD1 might be the D (5 bases). With 6 bases removed from V and 7 bases from J, the gap between germline ends came to 10 bases. The CDR3 spans 13 residues. Germline V gene data show CDR1 as LNHDA and CDR2 as SQIVND (reference sequence). The CDR3 sequence: CASRTVENSPLHF. The CDR3 coding sequence is TGTGCCAGTAGGACAGTGGAGAATTCACCCCTCCACTTT.

This chain uses TRBV4-1 with TRBJ2-3; no definite D call. Looked up from germline, CDR1 is MGHRA and CDR2 is YSYEKL. With 1 base removed from V and 2 bases from J, the gap between germline ends came to 7 bases. The CDR3 length is 14 residues. CDR3 residues: CASSQASATDTQYF. The CDR3 DNA reads as TGCGCCAGCAGCCAAGCCAGCGCCACAGATACGCAGTATTTT.

This chain links TRBV15 with TRBJ1-1; D is ambiguous. The CDR3 runs to 13 residues. The germline V gene has CDR1 LNHNV and CDR2 YYDKDF (reference sequence). V lost 1 base, J lost 5 bases, and 8 bases lay in between. CDR3 residues: CATSRGWLTEAFF. The CDR3 coding sequence is TGTGCCACCAGCAGAGGGTGGCTGACTGAAGCTTTCTTT.

This clone was counted a few times. The chain joins TRBV28 to TRBJ1-5, with 8 bases fitting TRBD1. Trimming took 6 bases from V and 3 from J; bases not matched to a gene: 4. CDR1 MDHEN and CDR2 SYDVKM come from the germline V gene. The CDR3 covers 14 residues. The CDR3 protein is CASSPRGHNQPQHF. CDR3 DNA: TGTGCCAGCAGCCCCAGGGGGCACAATCAGCCCCAGCATTTT.

This chain uses TRBV5-4 with TRBJ2-1; no clear D gene. The CDR3 length is 18 residues. Trimming stripped 5 bases from V and 6 bases from J, with 27 bases between. In germline, CDR1 is SGHNT, CDR2 YYREEE (reference sequence). The CDR3 here is CASSLLSFVAPAPNEQFF. The CDR3 DNA reads as TGTGCCAGCAGTTTACTAAGTTTTGTGGCCCCCGCTCCCAATGAGCAGTTCTTC.

CDR3 in DNA: TGTGCCTGGAGCCCCCTGCCAGGTCGGAACACTGAAGCTTTCTTT. Encoded protein: CAWSPLPGRNTEAFF. The gene calls are TRBV30 and TRBJ1-1; D unresolved. The CDR3 contains 15 residues. V gave up 3 bases and J gave up 1 base, with 15 bases separating them. Germline-derived CDR1 and CDR2 are GTSNPN and SVGIG (reference sequence).

The V and J genes are TRBV2 and TRBJ1-1; D remains unclear. The CDR3 covers 14 residues. Germline CDR1 and CDR2: SNHLY and FYNNEI. With 6 bases removed from V and 0 bases from J, the gap between germline ends came to 11 bases. The CDR3 nucleotides read TGTGCCAGCAGGCCACAGTTGATGAACACTGAAGCTTTCTTT. This gives the protein CASRPQLMNTEAFF. The full variable domain, completed using reference TRBV2 and TRBJ1-1, is EPEVTQTPSHQVTQMGQEVILRCVPISNHLYFYWYRQILGQKVEFLVSFYNNEISEKSEIFDDQFSVERPDGSNFTLKIRSTKLEDSAMYFCASRPQLMNTEAFFGQGTRLTVV.

This clone was picked up one time. A read error may produce the germline difference seen at one junction end. The chain's CDR3 is CTSSFKRNTGELFF. DNA for the CDR3: TGTACCAGCAGCTTTAAGAGGAACACCGGGGAGCTGTTTTTT. The J gene is TRBJ2-2, the V gene TRBV11-2; no firm D call. The CDR3 sequence is 14 residues long. CDR1 is SGHAT and CDR2 is FQNNGV in the germline V gene.

The chain joins TRBV6-6 to TRBJ2-7; TRBD1 matches 9 bases. This CDR3 has 14 amino acids. Germline CDR1 and CDR2: MNHNY and SVGAGI (reference sequence). Unmatched junction bases numbered 6, after V lost 4 bases and J lost 5 bases. The CDR3 coding sequence is TGTGCCAGCAGTTCGGACAGGGGTTTCGACGAGCAGTACTTC. Protein: CASSSDRGFDEQYF.

This chain links TRBV9 with TRBJ2-2; the match to TRBD1 covers 9 bases. CDR1 and CDR2 from the germline V gene are SGDLS and YYNGEE. Trimming took 4 bases from V and 5 from J; bases not matched to a gene: 15. There are 18 residues in the CDR3. The CDR3 loop is CASSPHPGTGKTTGELFF. CDR3 DNA: TGTGCCAGCAGCCCCCACCCAGGGACAGGGAAAACGACCGGGGAGCTGTTTTTT.

The chain uses TRBV2 and TRBJ1-2; 9 bases match TRBD1. The length of the CDR3 is 17 residues. Germline-derived CDR1 and CDR2 are SNHLY and FYNNEI. Trimming removed 5 bases from V and 0 bases from J; junction bases left unmatched: 10. CDR3 sequence reads: CASSLRTGEGANYGYTF. The CDR3 nucleotides read TGTGCCAGCAGTCTACGGACAGGGGAAGGGGCTAACTATGGCTACACCTTC.

A single count supports this clone. The chain links TRBV7-9 to TRBJ1-3; 7 bases map to TRBD1. The CDR3 has 14 amino acids. The V gene end was trimmed by 8 bases and the J gene end by 3 bases; junction bases not matched to a gene: 7. Germline V gene lookup returns CDR1 SEHNR and CDR2 FQNEAQ (reference sequence). DNA of the CDR3: TGTGCCAGCTCAGGGGGGACCTTTGGAAACACCATATATTTT. Translating gives CASSGGTFGNTIYF.

This chain connects TRBV5-1 to TRBJ1-4; D call uncertain. The ends were cut back, 3 bases at V and 6 bases at J, with 15 bases in the middle. This CDR3 has 15 amino acids. The germline V gene encodes CDR1 SGHRS and CDR2 YFSETQ. CDR3 amino acids: CASSWVPQEHEKLFF. The CDR3 coding sequence is TGCGCCAGCAGCTGGGTGCCGCAGGAACATGAAAAACTGTTTTTT.

V is TRBV13 and J is TRBJ1-4; 10 positions match TRBD1. CDR1 and CDR2 (germline): PRHDT, FYEKMQ (reference sequence). The CDR3 length is 13 residues. Germline trimming cut 5 bases from V and 7 bases from J; bases unmatched to any gene: 1. CDR3 coding DNA: TGTGCCAGCAGCCGGGACAGGGGTGAAAAACTGTTTTTT. Translated, it gives CASSRDRGEKLFF.

CDR3 sequence: CASSEGHASGNTIYF. The CDR3 coding sequence is TGCGCCAGCAGCGAGGGACATGCCTCTGGAAACACCATATATTTT. This chain links TRBV5-1 with TRBJ1-3, with a weak D call TRBD1 (6 bases). V dropped 4 bases and J dropped 0 bases, with 11 bases sitting between them. The V gene's germline CDR1 is SGHRS and CDR2 YFSETQ. The CDR3 length is 15 residues.